Sequencing of this T cell receptor beta chain was carried out in a study of T cells in Graves' hyperthyroidism and ophthalmopathy. Study-wide findings and caveats: In validation, the model predicted ophthalmopathy. These predictions came a median about 6.2 months before onset.

Amplification targeted TCR beta CDR3 regions from RNA transcripts. With the HTBI primer set, the TCR CDR3 went through a first round of RT-PCR. Each CDR3 protein gets one entry after TCRdb re-called the multiplex PCR reads with MiXCR. The data show roughly 560,000 distinct CDR3 sequences, over 12% seen once. This clonotype was picked up many times. Its specificity is unknown. Just one base apart from a much larger clone, this may be a read error. This CDR3 region has 13 residues. The junction had 3 bases not matched to a gene; V was cut back by 4 bases and J by 4 bases. Looked up from germline, CDR1 is SGHDT and CDR2 is YYEEEE. With duration under 3 months, ophthalmopathy was active: Clinical Activity Score at least 3, NOSPECS at least 4. Exclusion of patients followed from uncontrolled infection, other autoimmune disease, pregnancy or lactation. Fresh peripheral blood, roughly 9.3 ml, was the source of the PBMCs.

This clonotype was obtained from a woman between 40 and 55 years old with Graves' ophthalmopathy. Input material: blood. This sequence joins TRBV5-6 and TRBJ1-2, with 8 nucleotides matching TRBD1. CDR3 DNA: TGTGCCAGCAGCGCGGACAGGGCCTATGGCTACACCTTC. This sequence encodes CASSADRAYGYTF.